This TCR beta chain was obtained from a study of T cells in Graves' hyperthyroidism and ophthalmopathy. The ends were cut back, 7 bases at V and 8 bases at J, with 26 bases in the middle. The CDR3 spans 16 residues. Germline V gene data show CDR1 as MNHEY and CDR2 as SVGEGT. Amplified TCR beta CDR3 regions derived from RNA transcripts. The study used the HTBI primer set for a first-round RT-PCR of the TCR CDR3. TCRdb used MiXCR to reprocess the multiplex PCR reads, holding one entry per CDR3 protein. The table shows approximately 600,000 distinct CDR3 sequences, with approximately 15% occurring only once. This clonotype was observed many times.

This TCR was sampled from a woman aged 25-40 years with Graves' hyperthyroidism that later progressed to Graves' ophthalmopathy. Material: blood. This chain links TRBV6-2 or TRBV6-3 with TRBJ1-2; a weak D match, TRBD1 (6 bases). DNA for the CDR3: TGTGCCAGCAAGATACCGGGACACCCAGCGGGGAGCGGCTACACCTTC. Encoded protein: CASKIPGHPAGSGYTF.